This paragraph reports one T cell receptor beta chain. Produced via immunoSEQ multiplex PCR; TCRdb's table is partial and in-frame only. The sample yields roughly 180,000 clones, roughly 80% seen once. This sample stems from a study of blood T cell repertoires in COVID-19. Background on the study: From the United States, Italy and Spain came samples of acute and convalescent COVID-19. In each case, the material was cDNA or gDNA derived from T cells, B-cell-depleted T cells, or PBMCs.

From germline, CDR1 is SGHAT and CDR2 FQNNGV. The CDR3 consists of 12 residues. Germline trimming cut 5 bases from V and 4 bases from J; bases unmatched to any gene: 1. Individuals aged about 18 to 95 years were recruited from 24 US areas. In assigning cohorts, the study relied on participant-reported clinical history. The material sequenced was PBMCs or T cells enriched from blood (not recorded which). The V call is TRBV11-2, the J call TRBJ1-2, with 7 bases aligning to TRBD1. The clonotype was recovered from a middle-aged man who had recovered from COVID-19. CDR3 region: CASSRDSYGYTF. In nucleotides, the CDR3 is TGTGCCAGCAGCCGGGACAGCTATGGCTACACCTTC.